This T cell receptor beta chain was identified during a study of cytomegalovirus exposure and HLA in healthy donors. The PCR employed 60 Vbeta primers together with 13 Jbeta primers. TCRdb keeps only in-frame clones here, not all; method: immunoSEQ multiplex PCR. The data contain around 160,000 clones, roughly 73% of them singletons. Study results and limitations: In a later analysis, at a false discovery rate of 0.05, 17,000 or so TCR beta sequences were associated with HLA alleles.

Concerning this clone: Its antigen remains unknown.

The sequencing sample was made of PBMCs. This TCR was sampled from a woman aged 40-49 years in good health and CMV-seropositive.

For the CDR3, the DNA is TGCGCCAGCAGCTTGGAGGCCGGGACAGGTTTCCAAGCTTTCTTT. Its protein product is CASSLEAGTGFQAFF. V usage is TRBV5-1 and J usage is TRBJ1-1; TRBD1 agrees at 8 bases. The CDR3 has 15 amino acids. The ends lost 0 bases at V and 9 bases at J; junction bases unmatched: 10. CDR1 is SGHRS, CDR2 YFSETQ, per germline.